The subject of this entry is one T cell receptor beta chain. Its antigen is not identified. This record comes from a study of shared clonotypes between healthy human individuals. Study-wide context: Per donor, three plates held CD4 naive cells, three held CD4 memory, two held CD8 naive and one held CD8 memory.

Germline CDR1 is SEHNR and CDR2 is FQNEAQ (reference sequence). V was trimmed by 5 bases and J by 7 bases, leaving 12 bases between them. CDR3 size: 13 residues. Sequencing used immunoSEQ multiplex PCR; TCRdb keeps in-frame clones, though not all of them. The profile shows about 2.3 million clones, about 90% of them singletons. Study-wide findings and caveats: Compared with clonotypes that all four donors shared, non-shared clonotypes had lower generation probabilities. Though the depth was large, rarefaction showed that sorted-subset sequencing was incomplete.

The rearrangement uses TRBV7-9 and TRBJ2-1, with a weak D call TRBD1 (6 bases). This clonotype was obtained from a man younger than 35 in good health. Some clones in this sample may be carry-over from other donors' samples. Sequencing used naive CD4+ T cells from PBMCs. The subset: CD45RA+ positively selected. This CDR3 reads CASSGNQGNEQFF. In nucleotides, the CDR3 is TGTGCCAGCAGCGGGAATCAGGGGAATGAGCAGTTCTTC. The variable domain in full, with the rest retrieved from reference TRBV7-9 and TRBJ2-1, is DTGVSQNPRHKITKRGQNVTFRCDPISEHNRLYWYRQTLGQGPEFLTYFQNEAQLEKSRLLSDRFSAERPKGSFSTLEIQRTEQGDSAMYLCASSGNQGNEQFFGPGTRLTVL.